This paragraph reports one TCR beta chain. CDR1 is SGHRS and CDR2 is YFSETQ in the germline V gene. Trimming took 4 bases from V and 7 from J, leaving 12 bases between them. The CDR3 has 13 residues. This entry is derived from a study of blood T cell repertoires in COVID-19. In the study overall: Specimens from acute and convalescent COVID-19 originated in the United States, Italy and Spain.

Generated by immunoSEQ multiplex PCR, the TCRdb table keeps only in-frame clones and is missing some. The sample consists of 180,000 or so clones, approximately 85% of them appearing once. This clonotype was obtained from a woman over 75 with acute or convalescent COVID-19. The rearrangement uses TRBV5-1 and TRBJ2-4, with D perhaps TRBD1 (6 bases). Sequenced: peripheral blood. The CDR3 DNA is TGCGCCAGCAGCCCCAGGGGTGCGAACATTCAGTACTTC. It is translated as CASSPRGANIQYF. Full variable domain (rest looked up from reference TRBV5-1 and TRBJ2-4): KAGVTQTPRYLIKTRGQQVTLSCSPISGHRSVSWYQQTPGQGLQFLFEYFSETQRNKGNFPGRFSGRQFSNSRSEMNVSTLELGDSALYLCASSPRGANIQYFGAGTRLSVL.